A single sample gave rise to the 7 T cell receptor beta chains below, sequenced in a study of early T cells in non-severe SARS-CoV-2 infection. TCRdb re-called the 5' RACE reads with MiXCR, one entry per CDR3 protein. Found here are fewer than 120,000 distinct CDR3 sequences, around 13% of them singletons; the top ten hold approximately 4%. The source was whole blood, collected at baseline. Receptors were obtained from an adult who was a healthcare worker with PCR-confirmed SARS-CoV-2 infection or an uninfected control (not recorded which).

This clonotype was seen at least ten times. This chain links TRBV9 with TRBJ1-5, with D hard to call. The V end lost 0 bases, the J end lost 4 bases, and 8 bases lay between the germline ends. Per the germline V gene, CDR1 is SGDLS and CDR2 is YYNGEE. There are 14 residues in the CDR3. The CDR3 here is CASSVGSTNQPQHF. Written as DNA, the CDR3 is TGTGCCAGCAGCGTAGGGAGCACAAATCAGCCCCAGCATTTT.

This clonotype was observed a few times. The chain links TRBV29-1 to TRBJ1-1; no definite D call. This CDR3 is 12 amino acids long. V was shortened by 6 bases and J by 0 bases, with 8 bases between the two germline ends. From germline, CDR1 is SQVTM and CDR2 ANQGSEA. CDR3 DNA sequence: TGCAGCGTGGATACACTGAACACTGAAGCTTTCTTT. Translated: CSVDTLNTEAFF.

The genes are TRBV9 and TRBJ2-7, with 9 nucleotides matching TRBD2. The germline V gene has CDR1 SGDLS and CDR2 YYNGEE. V lost 0 bases and J lost 4; bases outside the gene matches: 5. The CDR3 has 15 residues. CDR3 region: CASSVASGLAYEQYF. CDR3 nucleotide sequence: TGTGCCAGCAGCGTAGCGTCCGGACTAGCGTACGAGCAGTACTTC.

The rearrangement links TRBV27 to TRBJ2-2; D might be TRBD2 (5 bases). Germline assignment: CDR1 MNHEY and CDR2 SMNVEV (reference sequence). This CDR3 is built from 11 residues. The V end was cut by 8 bases, the J end by 7 bases, with 8 bases between. The CDR3 DNA reads TGTGCCAGCTATCGGGACGGGGAGCTGTTTTTT. Its translation is CASYRDGELFF.

This clonotype appeared once. V is TRBV28 and J is TRBJ2-1, with a tentative D call TRBD2 (5 bases). Germline CDR1 reads MDHEN; CDR2 reads SYDVKM. The CDR3 loop spans 16 amino acids. Trimming took off 7 bases at V and 0 bases at J, with 16 bases between the two ends. The CDR3 region is CASNTPRESSYNEQFF. CDR3 sequence (DNA): TGTGCCAGCAATACCCCGAGGGAAAGCTCCTACAATGAGCAGTTCTTC.

The chain links TRBV20-1 to TRBJ1-4, with TRBD1 matching over 8 bases. The germline CDR1 and CDR2 sequences are DFQATT and SNEGSKA (reference sequence). Losses at the gene ends were 3 bases for V and 6 bases for J; bases not matched to a gene: 3. This CDR3 has 13 residues. CDR3 DNA: TGCAGTGCTAGGGACAGGGCCTATGAAAAACTGTTTTTT. Protein product: CSARDRAYEKLFF.

This clonotype was recorded a few times. The genes are TRBV11-1 and TRBJ2-2; 7 bases line up with TRBD1. CDR1 and CDR2 (germline): SGHAT, FQDESV (reference sequence). The CDR3 spans 13 residues. V shed 4 bases, J shed 7 bases, and the junction held 3 bases outside the gene matches. This CDR3 reads CASSSDRVGELFF. CDR3 coding DNA: TGTGCCAGCAGCTCCGACAGGGTCGGGGAGCTGTTTTTT.